These T cell receptor beta chains were read from a single sample in a study of shared clonotypes between healthy human individuals. Only in-frame clones appear in the TCRdb table, and some are missing; sequencing was by immunoSEQ multiplex PCR. In the table there are 2,500,000 or so clones, just under 95% of which are singletons. Sequencing was performed on naive CD4+ T cells from PBMCs. These receptor sequences come from a man between 18 and 35 years old in good health. Some clones in this sample may be carry-over from other donors' samples. Both conserved end residues are part of each CDR3. The order of the fields is J gene, CDR3 length, D gene, V gene, CDR3 DNA, CDR3 protein. D genes are given only for firm matches.

TRBJ2-1,15,-,TRBV19,TGTGCCAGTAGTGTGGGACCCCAAAGCTACAATGAGCAGTTCTTC,CASSVGPQSYNEQFF
TRBJ2-5,13,TRBD2,TRBV25-1,TGTGCCAGATTCGGGAGGCCGGAAGAGACCCAGTACTTC,CARFGRPEETQYF
TRBJ1-5,16,-,TRBV11-2,TGTGCCAGCAGCAGAGACAACCGGATAAGCAATCAGCCCCAGCATTTT,CASSRDNRISNQPQHF
TRBJ2-7,15,-,TRBV27,TGTGCCAGCAGTTTATTTGGCGGGCCTACCTACGAGCAGTACTTC,CASSLFGGPTYEQYF
TRBJ2-7,14,-,TRBV6-5,TGTGCCAGCAAAAAACAGGGAACTACCTACGAGCAGTACTTC,CASKKQGTTYEQYF
TRBJ1-4,13,TRBD1,TRBV5-1,TGCGCCAGCAGCCCGGGACAGGGAGAAAAACTGTTTTTT,CASSPGQGEKLFF
TRBJ2-7,17,TRBD1,TRBV5-1,TGCGCCAGCTACCCCGGGACAGGGGGCGGTGGCTCCTACGAGCAGTACTTC,CASYPGTGGGGSYEQYF
TRBJ1-2,15,-,TRBV28,TGTGCCAGCAGTCTTCCGGGGGCTGGTAACTATGGCTACACCTTC,CASSLPGAGNYGYTF
TRBJ1-2,14,TRBD1,TRBV5-1,TGCGCCAGCAGCTTGGCCCAGGGGGTACGTGGCTACACCTTC,CASSLAQGVRGYTF
TRBJ1-2,15,TRBD1,TRBV28,TGTGCCAGCAGTGCCCCGGGACAGGGGGCGTATGGCTACACCTTC,CASSAPGQGAYGYTF
TRBJ2-2,15,TRBD1,TRBV7-8,TGTGCCAGCAGCTTGGTTAGGGGGCCGAACGGGGAGCTGTTTTTT,CASSLVRGPNGELFF